The 22 T cell receptor beta chains reported below all come from one sample, sequenced in a study of breast tumors, draining lymph nodes, adjacent tissues. TCRdb passed the multiplex PCR reads through MiXCR, listing each CDR3 protein once. The sample comprises over 200,000 distinct CDR3 sequences, about 34% of which are singletons, and approximately 4% rests with the top ten. Breast cancer patients provided tissue from their axillary draining lymph nodes. The sample taken for sequencing was axillary lymph node tissue. The receptors come from a female donor with breast cancer. Some clones in this sample may be carry-over from other donors' samples.

This clonotype was observed a few times. This rearrangement joins TRBV11-3 to TRBJ2-5, with D possibly being TRBD1 (5 bases). Trimming pared 1 base from V and 7 bases from J, leaving 10 bases between. Germline loops: CDR1 SGHNT, CDR2 YENEEA. The CDR3 contains 13 residues. The CDR3 is CASSLGVGATQYF. In DNA, the CDR3 is TGTGCCAGCAGCTTAGGGGTTGGGGCGACCCAGTACTTC.

This clonotype was seen many times. The chain carries TRBV19 and TRBJ2-7; D is perhaps TRBD1 or TRBD2 (5 bases each). The CDR3 sequence is 14 residues long. Germline CDR1 and CDR2: LNHDA and SQIVND (reference sequence). Deletions cut 9 bases from V and 1 base from J, with 16 bases between. In DNA, the CDR3 is TGTGCCAGCAGCAACCAGGGACGGTCCTACGAGCAGTACTTC. Translation gives CASSNQGRSYEQYF.

This rearrangement joins TRBV2 to TRBJ2-3; TRBD2 agrees at 12 bases. With V trimmed by 6 bases and J by 0 bases, 13 bases remained unmatched. The CDR3 runs to 19 residues. Germline CDR1 reads SNHLY; CDR2 reads FYNNEI. The CDR3 protein is CASRAALGLAGASTDTQYF. The CDR3 coding sequence is TGTGCCAGCAGGGCCGCCCTGGGACTAGCGGGTGCTAGCACAGATACGCAGTATTTT.

The chain joins TRBV4-3 to TRBJ1-5; D gene uncertain. The V end was cut by 5 bases, the J end by 7 bases, with 9 bases between. The germline gives CDR1 LGHNA, CDR2 YSLEER. CDR3 size: 12 residues. In DNA, the CDR3 is TGCGCCAGCAGCTCCTTGGGCCAGCCCCAGCATTTT. The encoded protein is CASSSLGQPQHF.

The genes are TRBV2 and TRBJ1-6; 8 bases are shared with TRBD1. The CDR3 loop spans 13 amino acids. Germline V lookup: CDR1 SNHLY, CDR2 FYNNEI. Germline trimming cut 6 bases from V and 12 bases from J; bases unmatched to any gene: 7. The CDR3 nucleotides read TGTGCCAGCAGCGACAGGGGTCAATTACCCCTCCACTTT. Translation: CASSDRGQLPLHF.

This clonotype has at least ten counts. The chain employs TRBV4-1 and TRBJ2-3; D not resolved. Germline loops: CDR1 MGHRA, CDR2 YSYEKL. Trimming removed 1 base from V and 2 bases from J, with 10 bases in between. The CDR3 loop spans 15 amino acids. The CDR3 DNA reads TGCGCCAGCAGCCAAGGGGATTCTTTCACAGATACGCAGTATTTT. Translation: CASSQGDSFTDTQYF.

Only a few counts were recorded for this clonotype. This may come from a read error, since a much larger clone is one base off. The chain links TRBV5-6 to TRBJ2-7; D possibly uses TRBD1 or TRBD2 (5 bases each). Per germline, CDR1 SGHDT and CDR2 YYEEEE. Trimming stripped 3 bases from V and 5 bases from J, with 15 bases between. This CDR3 has 14 residues. The CDR3 spells CASSSTGPGNEQYF. CDR3 bases: TGTGCCAGCAGCTCGACGGGACCGGGAAACGAGCAGTACTTC.

This clonotype was counted at least ten times. The V call is TRBV25-1, the J call TRBJ2-1; the match to TRBD2 covers 11 bases. Germline V lookup: CDR1 MGHDK, CDR2 SYGVNS. V was clipped by 4 bases and J by 8 bases; unmatched bases: 10. This CDR3 is 16 amino acids long. CDR3 DNA: TGTGCCAGCAGTGGAACTAGCGGGGGCCCCCCCGATGAGCAGTTCTTC. It yields the protein CASSGTSGGPPDEQFF.

The gene calls are TRBV6-1 and TRBJ1-5; no clear D gene. The germline gives CDR1 MNHNS, CDR2 SASEGT. The CDR3 sequence is 15 residues long. V lost 6 bases and J lost 6, with 18 bases in between. The CDR3: CASSLGTGNAQPQHF. The CDR3 bases are TGTGCCAGCAGCCTCGGCACGGGGAACGCTCAGCCCCAGCATTTT.

This clonotype was found a few times. The V call is TRBV10-1, the J call TRBJ2-7; D unclear. This CDR3 has 11 amino acids. The V gene lost 10 bases and the J gene lost 5 bases, with 12 bases spanning the gap. Germline loops: CDR1 WNHNN, CDR2 SYGVQD (reference sequence). The CDR3 DNA reads TGCGCCACCACTGTAGACCACGAGCAGTACTTC. This gives the protein CATTVDHEQYF.

Concerning this clonotype: At one boundary the junction diverges from the germline segment, which might be a read error. This chain uses TRBV14 with TRBJ2-2; D unclear. The CDR3 has 16 residues. In germline, CDR1 is SGHDN, CDR2 FVKESK. CDR3 region: CAGSQDAGSNTGELFF. DNA for the CDR3: TGTGCCGGCAGCCAAGATGCCGGTTCTAACACCGGGGAGCTGTTTTTT.

As concerns this clonotype: This may stem from a read error, because a much larger clone lies one nucleotide away. The chain has TRBV7-2 and TRBJ2-1, with D tentatively TRBD2 (6 bases). CDR1 SGHTA and CDR2 FQGNSA come from the germline V gene. This CDR3 is built from 15 residues. Here the CDR3 reads CASSFFGGDYSEQFF. CDR3 sequence (DNA): TGTGCCAGCAGCTTTTTCGGGGGAGATTACAGTGAGCAGTTCTTC.

This clonotype has at least ten counts. The chain links TRBV5-1 to TRBJ2-3; D may be TRBD2 (6 bases). Trimming removed 4 bases at V and 1 base at J, with 10 bases between. CDR3 length equals 14 residues. CDR1 and CDR2 from the germline V gene are SGHRS and YFSETQ. CDR3 region: CASSPGTRTDTQYF. The CDR3 DNA is TGCGCCAGCAGCCCCGGGACTCGCACAGATACGCAGTATTTT.

This clonotype was recorded at least ten times. The rearrangement uses TRBV5-1 and TRBJ2-1; 7 positions match TRBD1. After removal of 2 bases from V and 3 bases from J, the junction contained 8 bases not matched to a gene. The CDR3 extends over 16 amino acids. CDR1 SGHRS and CDR2 YFSETQ come from the germline V gene. The CDR3 region has the DNA TGCGCCAGCAGCTTAACAGGGGATTTTTTCTACAATGAGCAGTTCTTC. It yields the protein CASSLTGDFFYNEQFF.

This clonotype was found a few times. CDR3 nucleotide sequence: TGTGCCAGCAATTCCGGGACAGGGGGATACACTGAAGCTTTCTTT. Its protein product is CASNSGTGGYTEAFF. The chain combines TRBV11-3 with TRBJ1-1; 11 bases agree with TRBD1. Germline V CDR1 and CDR2: SGHNT, YENEEA. V shed 7 bases, J shed 3 bases, and the junction held 7 bases outside the gene matches. The CDR3 loop spans 15 amino acids.

This clonotype came up many times. The chain joins TRBV30 to TRBJ1-2; 9 nucleotides agree with TRBD1. The germline V gene has CDR1 GTSNPN and CDR2 SVGIG (reference sequence). The V gene end was trimmed by 1 base and the J gene end by 2 bases; junction bases not matched to a gene: 2. The CDR3 loop spans 14 amino acids. Here the CDR3 DNA reads TGTGCCTGGAGTGCGGGACAGGGAAACTATGGCTACACCTTC. Encoded protein: CAWSAGQGNYGYTF.

This clonotype has just one count. A much larger clone lies a single base off, so this may be a read error. CDR3 sequence (DNA): TGTGCCAGTAGTATCCGGGGCACCTACAATGAGCAGTTCTTC. Translating it yields CASSIRGTYNEQFF. J is TRBJ2-1 and V is TRBV19, with D perhaps given as TRBD1 or TRBD2 (5 bases each). The V and J ends lost 3 bases and 2 bases respectively, with 8 bases between them. CDR1 and CDR2 from the germline V gene are LNHDA and SQIVND (reference sequence). There are 14 residues in the CDR3.

This clonotype was seen ten or more times. This chain links TRBV14 with TRBJ1-2; unclear D gene. The CDR3 has 16 amino acids. From germline, CDR1 is SGHDN and CDR2 FVKESK. The V gene lost 1 base and the J gene lost 2 bases, with 14 bases spanning the gap. The CDR3 nucleotides read TGTGCCAGCAGCCAAGGGAGACACGACGGAAACTATGGCTACACCTTC. Translating it yields CASSQGRHDGNYGYTF.

The table lists this clonotype with a count of one. The genes are TRBV6-6 and TRBJ1-3; tentatively, D is TRBD1 (5 bases). V lost 2 bases to trimming and J lost 4 bases, with 12 bases between them. This CDR3 contains 15 residues. Germline V gene lookup returns CDR1 MNHNY and CDR2 SVGAGI (reference sequence). In DNA, the CDR3 is TGTGCCAGCAGTTACGGCGGGACTAGCGGAAACACCATATATTTT. It codes for CASSYGGTSGNTIYF.

This clonotype was recorded many times. V usage is TRBV24-1 and J usage is TRBJ2-3, with D perhaps TRBD1 or TRBD2 (6 bases each). CDR3 length: 15 residues. CDR1 KGHDR and CDR2 SFDVKD come from the germline V gene. The V gene lost 5 bases and the J gene lost 0 bases, with 11 bases spanning the gap. The CDR3 sequence: CATSAQGRSTDTQYF. In nucleotides, the CDR3 is TGTGCCACCAGTGCCCAGGGGAGGAGCACAGATACGCAGTATTTT.

The J gene is TRBJ1-4, the V gene TRBV11-3; tentative D call: TRBD1 (5 bases). In germline, CDR1 is SGHNT, CDR2 YENEEA. The V gene lost 0 bases and the J gene lost 5 bases, with 22 bases spanning the gap. CDR3 length: 19 amino acids. CDR3 loop: CASSLENGGRGMRNEKLFF. CDR3 nucleotide sequence: TGTGCCAGCAGCTTAGAGAACGGCGGGCGGGGGATGAGAAATGAAAAACTGTTTTTT.

On this clonotype itself: Mismatch with germline at one junction end may stem from a read error. The CDR3 protein is CASSSGGTSVNQEPQYF. DNA for the CDR3: TGTGCCAGCAGCTCAGGTGGGACTTCGGTAAATCAAGAGCCCCAGTACTTC. The chain joins TRBV7-3 to TRBJ2-5; D is possibly TRBD2 (6 bases). The CDR3 consists of 17 residues. In germline, CDR1 is SGHTA, CDR2 FQGTGA.